This note documents a single T cell receptor (beta chain) sequence. The V gene end was trimmed by 0 bases and the J gene end by 4 bases; junction bases not matched to a gene: 4. The CDR3 spans 16 residues. CDR1 SGHDT and CDR2 YYEEEE come from the germline V gene. The sample belongs to a study of blood T cell repertoires in COVID-19. About the research overall: Sites across the United States, Italy and Spain contributed samples from acute and convalescent COVID-19. The cDNA or gDNA used as material had been derived from T cells, B-cell-depleted T cells, or PBMCs.

As processed by the authors: Quantification of nucleated cells was approximated via reference gene primer amplification. Using immunoSEQ multiplex PCR, the repertoire was profiled, and TCRdb retains in-frame clones only, with some absent. V and J calls and clone size are those listed in that table; D and trimming were worked out from the DNA. The sample carries about 22,000 clones, approximately 80% recorded once. The receptor comes from a man older than 75 with active or convalescent COVID-19. Sequences were obtained from peripheral blood. The V call is TRBV5-6, the J call TRBJ2-6, with 7 positions matching TRBD1. The CDR3 is CASSLETGTGANVLTF. CDR3 bases: TGTGCCAGCAGCTTGGAGACAGGGACGGGGGCCAACGTCCTGACTTTC.